This TCR beta chain is from a study of blood T cell repertoires in COVID-19. Study at large: Whether acute or convalescent, the COVID-19 samples came from the United States, Italy and Spain. PBMCs, B-cell-depleted T cells, or T cells were the source of the cDNA or gDNA that made up the material.

The Seattle patients joined while their infection was active and were tracked longitudinally afterward. Original processing notes: Reference gene primer amplification gave estimated nucleated cell counts. Clones were sequenced by immunoSEQ multiplex PCR, and TCRdb holds only the in-frame ones, with some missing. V and J calls plus clone size are reproduced from that table; the DNA served to infer D and trimming. The profile shows about 410,000 clones, 75% to 90% of them singletons. V shed 6 bases and J shed 5 bases, with 17 bases lying between them. The CDR3 totals 15 residues. CDR1 and CDR2 from the germline V gene are SNHLY and FYNNEI.

The source material was peripheral blood. This receptor was obtained from a woman aged 40 to 50 with COVID-19, enrolled during active disease. The chain combines TRBV2 with TRBJ1-3, with D tentatively TRBD1 (5 bases). CDR3 DNA: TGTGCCAGCAGACACGAGATGGACAAGAGAAACACCATATATTTT. It codes for CASRHEMDKRNTIYF.